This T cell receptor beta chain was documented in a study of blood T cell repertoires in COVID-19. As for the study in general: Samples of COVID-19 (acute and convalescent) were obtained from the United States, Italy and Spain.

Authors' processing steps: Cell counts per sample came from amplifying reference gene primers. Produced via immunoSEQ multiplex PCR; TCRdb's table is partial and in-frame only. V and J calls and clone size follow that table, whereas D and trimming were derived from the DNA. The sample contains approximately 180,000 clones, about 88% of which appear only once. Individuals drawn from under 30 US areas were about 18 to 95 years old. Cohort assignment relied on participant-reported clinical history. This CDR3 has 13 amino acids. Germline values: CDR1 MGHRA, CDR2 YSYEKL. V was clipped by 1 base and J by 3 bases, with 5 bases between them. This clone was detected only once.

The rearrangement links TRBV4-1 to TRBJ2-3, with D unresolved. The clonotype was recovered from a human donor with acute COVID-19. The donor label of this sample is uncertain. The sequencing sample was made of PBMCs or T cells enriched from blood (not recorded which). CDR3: CASSQVITDTQYF. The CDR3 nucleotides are TGCGCCAGCAGCCAAGTTATTACAGATACGCAGTATTTT.